Shown below are 25 T cell receptor beta chains from a single sample sequenced in a study of post-analysis software for immune sequencing data. Points from the study as a whole: In patients, TRBV5-6, TRBV5-1 and TRBV20-1 belonged to several TRBV segments found more frequently than in controls.

Their cognate antigens are unknown. The library was made from cDNA and included unique molecular identifiers. TCRdb fed the PCR reads into MiXCR, producing one record per CDR3 protein. The table records around 400,000 distinct CDR3 sequences, more than 30% of them present only once. Sequencing input: blood. These receptors came from a girl aged 2-10 years with multiple sclerosis.

The chain recombines TRBV28 with TRBJ2-2; TRBD1 matches 9 bases. V lost 6 bases to trimming and J lost 4 bases; unmatched junction nucleotides: 3. Looked up from germline, CDR1 is MDHEN and CDR2 is SYDVKM. The length of the CDR3 is 14 residues. CDR3 region: CASSRTGATGELFF. The CDR3 DNA reads as TGTGCCAGCAGCCGGACAGGGGCCACCGGGGAGCTGTTTTTT.

This chain joins TRBV18 and TRBJ2-3; the D gene is possibly TRBD2 (7 bases). Germline CDR1 KGHSH, CDR2 LQKENI. Trimming removed 0 bases from V and 2 bases from J, with 9 bases in between. CDR3 length: 15 amino acids. CDR3 region: CASSPPRGATDTQYF. As DNA, the CDR3 is TGTGCCAGCTCACCACCACGGGGGGCCACAGATACGCAGTATTTT.

Of note for this clonotype: The junction departs from germline at one end; a sequencing error may be responsible. The chain combines TRBV29-1 with TRBJ2-6; 7 nucleotides align to TRBD1. Germline V lookup: CDR1 SQVTM, CDR2 ANQGSEA. The CDR3 runs to 15 residues. Here the CDR3 DNA reads TGCAGCGTTGCGCACGGGGCTAAGGGGGCCGACGTCCTGACTTTC. Translation gives CSVAHGAKGADVLTF.

This clonotype has a handful of counts. V usage is TRBV9 and J usage is TRBJ2-1; tentatively, D is TRBD2 (7 bases). CDR3 length equals 17 residues. V was clipped by 0 bases and J by 0 bases, with 13 bases between them. Germline V lookup: CDR1 SGDLS, CDR2 YYNGEE. CDR3 nucleotides: TGTGCCAGCAGCGTAGCGGGGGGCCGAAGCTCCTACAATGAGCAGTTCTTC. Translated, it gives CASSVAGGRSSYNEQFF.

This sequence joins TRBV5-1 and TRBJ1-1; 8 bases map to TRBD1. The CDR3 is made up of 14 amino acids. Germline CDR1 SGHRS, CDR2 YFSETQ. Losses at the gene ends were 4 bases for V and 11 bases for J; bases not matched to a gene: 13. The DNA for the CDR3 is TGCGCCAGCAGCCCGGGTCAATTACAGGGGGAGGCTTTCTTT. It yields the protein CASSPGQLQGEAFF.

The sample holds a few counts of this clonotype. The chain combines TRBV12-3 or TRBV12-4 with TRBJ2-1, with 7 bases matching TRBD1. The CDR3 has 15 residues. V trimming: 2 bases; J trimming: 8 bases; junction bases outside the gene matches: 9. CDR3 bases: TGTGCCAGCAGTTTACCCCCGACAGGGTACGATGAGCAGTTCTTC. This translates into CASSLPPTGYDEQFF.

The chain joins TRBV21-1 to TRBJ1-5; the D call in the table, TRBD1, was not verified against the DNA. TRBV21-1 is listed as a pseudogene. The CDR3 loop spans 17 amino acids. The CDR3 DNA reads TGTGCCAGCAGCAAAGAGACAGCCCAAGGACGTCGGCGACCCCAGCATTTT. Residues: CASSKETAQGRRRPQHF.

J is TRBJ2-7 and V is TRBV20-1, with D unresolved. V was cut by 5 bases and J by 6 bases, with 14 bases left in between. Looked up from germline, CDR1 is DFQATT and CDR2 is SNEGSKA (reference sequence). The CDR3 has 12 residues. The DNA for the CDR3 is TGCAGTGCTCCCCGGTTAGTCGGCGAGCAGTACTTC. It translates to CSAPRLVGEQYF.

This sequence joins TRBV29-1 and TRBJ1-1; possible D gene TRBD1, 5 bases. The CDR3 has 10 amino acids. V was trimmed by 7 bases and J by 5 bases, leaving 8 bases between them. Per the germline V gene, CDR1 is SQVTM and CDR2 is ANQGSEA. In DNA, the CDR3 is TGCAGCGGGTGGGGGACTGAAGCTTTCTTT. Translating gives CSGWGTEAFF.

To note about this clonotype: At one end the junction does not follow the germline gene, possibly because of a read error. The CDR3, as DNA: TGTGCCAGCAGCCTCGGCCCGGACAGCTCCCCTTATAATTCACCCTTCCACTTT. Protein sequence: CASSLGPDSSPYNSPFHF. J is TRBJ1-6 and V is TRBV9, with a tentative D call TRBD1 (6 bases). The V gene's germline CDR1 is SGDLS and CDR2 YYNGEE. This CDR3 is built from 18 residues. Full variable domain (outside the CDR3, taken from reference TRBV9 and TRBJ1-6): DSGVTQTPKHLITATGQRVTLRCSPRSGDLSVYWYQQSLDQGLQFLIQYYNGEERAKGNILERFSAQQFPDLHSELNLSSLELGDSALYFCASSLGPDSSPYNSPFHFGNGTRLTVT.

V usage is TRBV7-2 and J usage is TRBJ2-3; the D call may be TRBD1 or TRBD2 (6 bases each). CDR1 SGHTA and CDR2 FQGNSA come from the germline V gene. The CDR3 is made up of 16 amino acids. V shed 1 base and J shed 1 base, with 12 bases lying between them. CDR3 bases: TGTGCCAGCAGCTTAGGGGGGGCAGGGGGCACAGATACGCAGTATTTT. The encoded protein is CASSLGGAGGTDTQYF.

There are a few counts of this clonotype. The chain has TRBV7-8 and TRBJ1-4; D not certain. CDR1 is SGHVS and CDR2 is FQNEAQ in the germline V gene. This CDR3 spans 15 amino acids. Trimming pared 6 bases from V and 7 bases from J, leaving 18 bases between. CDR3 in DNA: TGTGCCAGCAGTCCCGATCGGGGTGGAGGTGAAAAACTGTTTTTT. It specifies CASSPDRGGGEKLFF.

Sample share makes this clonotype medium-sized (0.01 to 0.1%). The chain uses TRBV5-1 and TRBJ2-7; 8 nucleotides agree with TRBD2. Germline V gene sequence: CDR1 SGHRS, CDR2 YFSETQ. The trim removed 1 base at V and 2 bases at J, leaving 11 bases unmatched. The CDR3 is 17 residues long. The CDR3 DNA sequence: TGCGCCAGCAGCTTGACCCCCGGGAGGGAACTACCCTACGAGCAGTACTTC. It encodes CASSLTPGRELPYEQYF.

The J gene is TRBJ1-4, the V gene TRBV6-6, with a weak D call TRBD1 (5 bases). CDR1 and CDR2 from the germline V gene are MNHNY and SVGAGI (reference sequence). The V gene lost 6 bases and the J gene lost 3 bases, with 17 bases spanning the gap. The CDR3 consists of 16 residues. The DNA for the CDR3 is TGTGCCAGCAGCCGACGGAGCGGGACTTCTAATGAAAAACTGTTTTTT. Translated, it gives CASSRRSGTSNEKLFF.

This chain uses TRBV7-9 with TRBJ1-6; the D gene is possibly TRBD1 (5 bases). The germline CDR1 and CDR2 sequences are SEHNR and FQNEAQ (reference sequence). Between the trimmed V and J ends, which lost 0 bases and 9 bases, there was a span of 15 bases. This CDR3 comprises 16 residues. The CDR3 DNA reads as TGTGCCAGCAGCTTAGCCCCGAGCAGGGCTCCTTCACCCCTCCACTTT. It specifies CASSLAPSRAPSPLHF. The complete variable domain, with remaining parts taken from reference TRBV7-9 and TRBJ1-6, reads DTGVSQNPRHKITKRGQNVTFRCDPISEHNRLYWYRQTLGQGPEFLTYFQNEAQLEKSRLLSDRFSAERPKGSFSTLEIQRTEQGDSAMYLCASSLAPSRAPSPLHFGNGTRLTVT.

This clonotype showed up just a few times. The genes are TRBV4-3 and TRBJ2-1, with unresolved D. This CDR3 has 17 residues. Germline V gene data show CDR1 as LGHNA and CDR2 as YSLEER. V lost 1 base to trimming and J lost 6 bases, with 19 bases between them. The CDR3, as DNA: TGCGCCAGCAGCCAAGGTCCTCACAGACCGAGTGGCAATGAGCAGTTCTTC. Protein product: CASSQGPHRPSGNEQFF.

DNA of the CDR3: TGTGCCAGCAGTTACCACCGAGCGGGAGCCAGCAATGAGCAGTTCTTC. This codes for CASSYHRAGASNEQFF. This chain joins TRBV6-2 or TRBV6-3 and TRBJ2-1, with 8 nucleotides matching TRBD2. The CDR3 spans 16 residues. Germline CDR1 MNHEY, CDR2 SVGEGT. The ends lost 2 bases at V and 6 bases at J; junction bases unmatched: 9.

V is TRBV29-1 and J is TRBJ2-5; D not resolved. The CDR3 sequence is 10 residues long. V gave up 7 bases and J gave up 3 bases, with 6 bases separating them. The germline gives CDR1 SQVTM, CDR2 ANQGSEA. In nucleotides, the CDR3 is TGCAGCGCCGTCAAAGAGACCCAGTACTTC. This encodes CSAVKETQYF. The full variable domain, rest sourced from reference TRBV29-1 and TRBJ2-5, is SAVISQKPSRDICQRGTSLTIQCQVDSQVTMMFWYRQQPGQSLTLIATANQGSEATYESGFVIDKFPISRPNLTFSTLTVSNMSPEDSSIYLCSAVKETQYFGPGTRLLVL.

The chain employs TRBV30 and TRBJ1-5; D is unresolved. The germline gives CDR1 GTSNPN, CDR2 SVGIG (reference sequence). CDR3 length: 15 residues. V lost 3 bases to trimming and J lost 0 bases, with 12 bases between them. The CDR3 reads CAWSLGRHSNQPQHF. CDR3 in DNA: TGTGCCTGGAGCCTCGGCAGACATAGCAATCAGCCCCAGCATTTT.

This clonotype was counted ten times or more. The rearrangement links TRBV5-1 to TRBJ2-5; no clear D. Germline assignment: CDR1 SGHRS and CDR2 YFSETQ. With 0 bases removed from V and 5 bases from J, the gap between germline ends came to 2 bases. The CDR3 is made up of 11 amino acids. The CDR3 spells CASSLDETQYF. The CDR3, as DNA: TGCGCCAGCAGCTTGGATGAGACCCAGTACTTC.

This chain uses TRBV28 with TRBJ2-7, with 7 bases matching TRBD1. Germline values: CDR1 MDHEN, CDR2 SYDVKM. This CDR3 is built from 14 residues. V gave up 3 bases and J gave up 4 bases; unmatched junction bases: 6. The CDR3 reads CASSFYRGVYEQYF. The CDR3 DNA follows: TGTGCCAGCAGTTTTTACAGGGGAGTTTACGAGCAGTACTTC.

This clonotype has only a few counts. The chain employs TRBV4-1 and TRBJ2-1, with D possibly called TRBD1 or TRBD2 (6 bases each). V lost 4 bases and J lost 0, with 16 bases in between. Germline loops: CDR1 MGHRA, CDR2 YSYEKL. The CDR3 covers 17 residues. Written as DNA, the CDR3 is TGCGCCAGCAGCCCTTTGATATGGGGGGCCTCCTACAATGAGCAGTTCTTC. Translated: CASSPLIWGASYNEQFF.

The chain combines TRBV12-5 with TRBJ2-7; 13 nucleotides match TRBD2. Germline CDR1 and CDR2: LGHNT and FRNRAP. This CDR3 is 16 amino acids long. V trimming: 0 bases; J trimming: 6 bases; junction bases outside the gene matches: 5. DNA for the CDR3: TGTGCTAGTGGTTTGGTAGGACTAGCGGGAGCTATCGAGCAGTACTTC. This encodes CASGLVGLAGAIEQYF.

This chain links TRBV12-3 or TRBV12-4 with TRBJ2-3; D is undetermined. Trimming pared 3 bases from V and 0 bases from J, leaving 7 bases between. This CDR3 region has 14 residues. CDR3 protein: CASSFVGSTDTQYF. The CDR3 DNA is TGTGCCAGCAGTTTCGTAGGGAGCACAGATACGCAGTATTTT.

This clonotype has a handful of counts. This chain's CDR3 is CASSLLAGVSYNEQFF. The CDR3, as DNA: TGTGCCAGCAGCTTGTTAGCGGGAGTTTCCTACAATGAGCAGTTCTTC. The chain carries TRBV11-2 and TRBJ2-1, with 9 bases lining up with TRBD2. The CDR3 is 16 amino acids. The V segment lost 3 bases and the J segment 1 base; nucleotides outside the gene matches: 4. Germline CDR1 SGHAT, CDR2 FQNNGV.